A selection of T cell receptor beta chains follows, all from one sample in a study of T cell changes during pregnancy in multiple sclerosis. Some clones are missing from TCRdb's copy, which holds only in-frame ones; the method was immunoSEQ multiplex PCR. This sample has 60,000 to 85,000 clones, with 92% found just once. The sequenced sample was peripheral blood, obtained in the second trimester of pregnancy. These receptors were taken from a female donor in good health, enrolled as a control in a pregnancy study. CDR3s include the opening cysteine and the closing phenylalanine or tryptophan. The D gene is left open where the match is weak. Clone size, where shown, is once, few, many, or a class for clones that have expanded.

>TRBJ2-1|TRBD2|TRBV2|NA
TGTGCCAGTCGGGGACTAGCGGGACTGGGTGAGCAGTTCTTC
CASRGLAGLGEQFF
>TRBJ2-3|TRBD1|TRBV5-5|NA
TGTGCCAGCAGCTCTCCCGGGACAGGCACAGATACGCAGTATTTT
CASSSPGTGTDTQYF
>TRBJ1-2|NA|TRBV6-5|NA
TGTGCCAGCAGTTACTGGCAGGATTCTAACTATGGCTACACCTTC
CASSYWQDSNYGYTF
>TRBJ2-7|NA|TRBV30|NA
TGTGCCTGGAGGGGGAGGAGGAACCGACGCGAGCAGTACTTC
CAWRGRRNRREQYF
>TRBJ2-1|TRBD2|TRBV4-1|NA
TGCGCCAGCAGCCCGGGACTAGCGGGAGGGGATGAGCAGTTCTTC
CASSPGLAGGDEQFF
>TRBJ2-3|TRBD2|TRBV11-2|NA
TGTGCCAGCAGCCTAGCGGGAGACTCGGATACGCAGTATTTT
CASSLAGDSDTQYF
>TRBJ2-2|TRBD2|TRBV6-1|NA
TGTGCCAGCAGACCCGGACTAGGTTACACCGGGGAGCTGTTTTTT
CASRPGLGYTGELFF
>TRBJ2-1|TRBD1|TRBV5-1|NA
TGCGCCAGCAGCTTGGGGTTCATCTGGGACAGGGAAACGGATGAGCAGTTCTTC
CASSLGFIWDRETDEQFF
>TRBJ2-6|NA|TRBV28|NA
TGTGCCAGCTCAGGGTTCTCTGGGGCCAACGTCCTGACTTTC
CASSGFSGANVLTF
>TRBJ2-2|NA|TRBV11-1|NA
TGTGCCAGCAGCACGCAACAGGGTCATATCCACACCGGGGAGCTGTTTTTT
CASSTQQGHIHTGELFF
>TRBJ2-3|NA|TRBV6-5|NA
TGTGCCAGCAGTTATACAGGTCGTATCAGCACAGATACGCAGTATTTT
CASSYTGRISTDTQYF
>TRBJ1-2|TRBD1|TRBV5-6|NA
TGTGCCAGCAGCTCCCGGGACAGGGGTTACTATGGCTACACCTTC
CASSSRDRGYYGYTF
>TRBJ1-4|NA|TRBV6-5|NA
TGTGCCAGCAGTTTGGGAGCAACTAATGAAAAACTGTTTTTT
CASSLGATNEKLFF
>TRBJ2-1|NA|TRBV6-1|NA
TGTGCCAGCAGTGAATTAGGCAGGGGTTCTGACTACAATGAGCAGTTCTTC
CASSELGRGSDYNEQFF
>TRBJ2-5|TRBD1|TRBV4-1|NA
TGCGCCAGCAGCCAGGGGGACAGGATGGCCCAAGAGACCCAGTACTTC
CASSQGDRMAQETQYF
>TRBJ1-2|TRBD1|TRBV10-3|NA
TGTGCCATCAGTGGGCCTAGGACAGGACCTAAGGGTGGCTACACCTTC
CAISGPRTGPKGGYTF
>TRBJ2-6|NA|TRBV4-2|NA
TGTGCCAGCAGCCAAGACTCGAGCTCTGGGGCCAACGTCCTGACTTTC
CASSQDSSSGANVLTF
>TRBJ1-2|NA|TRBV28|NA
TGTGCCAGCAGTTCTCCAAGCCAGGGTTTGCCCTATGGCTACACCTTC
CASSSPSQGLPYGYTF
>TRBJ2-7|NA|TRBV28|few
TGTGCCAGACCGGGCGGACACATCTCCTACGAGCAGTACTTC
CARPGGHISYEQYF
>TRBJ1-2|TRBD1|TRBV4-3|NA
TGCGCCAGCAGCCGATTGACAGGGGCCCCTGATGGCTACACCTTC
CASSRLTGAPDGYTF
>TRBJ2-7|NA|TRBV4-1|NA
TGCGCCAGCAGTCAAACTAGCCGCCCCTCCTACGAGCAGTACTTC
CASSQTSRPSYEQYF
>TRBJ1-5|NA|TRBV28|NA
TGTGCCCTAGGGGGGGGAGCGGATAGCAATCAGCCCCAGCATTTT
CALGGGADSNQPQHF
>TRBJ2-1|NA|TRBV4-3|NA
TGCGCCAGCAGCGCACAGGGCCTTCGGGACAATGAGCAGTTCTTC
CASSAQGLRDNEQFF